This entry features one TCR beta chain sequence. No antigen is known for it. These data are taken from a study of T cell repertoires in cytomegalovirus infection. Study-level background: Alongside well-studied HLA-B-restricted CMV epitopes, recently identified HLA-C-restricted CMV epitopes were also used. Indications came from public TCR beta signatures; they pointed to CMV infection and to a matching HLA type.

TCRdb used MiXCR to reprocess the reads, holding one entry per CDR3 protein. The sample shows 600,000 to 700,000 distinct CDR3 sequences, around a third of them seen only once. Study observations and caveats: The ex vivo response showed dominance by HLA-C-restricted CMV-specific TCR beta clonotypes.

Between the trimmed V and J ends, which lost 1 base and 4 bases, there was a span of 15 bases. The CDR3 is 16 residues long. Germline CDR1 and CDR2: SGHVS and FNYEAQ. This sequence originates from a human donor in good health (CMV status not recorded). Some clones in this sample may be carry-over from other donors' samples. The sequencing used cultured PBMCs, collected from culture after CMV antigen stimulation. V is TRBV7-6 and J is TRBJ2-3; no reliable D call. In DNA, the CDR3 is TGTGCCAGCAGCTTAGGTACATCCAGATCGGCAGATACGCAGTATTTT. This codes for CASSLGTSRSADTQYF. Drawing the rest from reference TRBV7-6 and TRBJ2-3, the complete variable domain is GAGVSQSPRYKVTKRGQDVALRCDPISGHVSLYWYRQALGQGPEFLTYFNYEAQQDKSGLPNDRFSAERPEGSISTLTIQRTEQRDSAMYRCASSLGTSRSADTQYFGPGTRLTVL.